The entry below gives a single TCR beta chain sequence along with its context. Its antigen is still unknown. The junction does not match germline at one end; this may be a read error. Repertoires were generated with immunoSEQ multiplex PCR, while TCRdb's copy carries only in-frame clones and drops some. Here the sample spans some 910 clones, approximately 88% being singletons. The record originates from a study of T cells in lung cancer brain metastases. Findings and caveats of the study: Compared with paired primaries, brain metastases showed fewer unique productive clones (approximately 1,500 versus 4,500).

Germline values: CDR1 SGHAT, CDR2 FQNNGV. The CDR3 totals 11 residues. The receptor comes from a woman between 45 and 65 years old with non-small cell lung cancer. The material sequenced was tumor tissue from the primary lung tumor. The rearrangement uses TRBV11-2 and TRBJ2-4; perhaps TRBD2 as D (7 bases). The CDR3 sequence: CASSTGGGPAF. CDR3 nucleotide sequence: TGTGCCAGCAGCACCGGCGGGGGCCCCGCGTTC.